Below, one TCR beta chain is given with its context. This specimen belongs to a study of blood T cell repertoires in COVID-19. About the research overall: The origin of the acute and convalescent COVID-19 samples was the United States, Italy and Spain.

This CDR3 has 15 residues. Germline lookup yields CDR1 SGHRS and CDR2 YFSETQ. The germline V and J ends were trimmed by 4 bases and 2 bases, with 13 bases remaining between them. How the authors handled the data: Amplification of reference gene primers was used by the study to estimate nucleated cell counts. Assay: immunoSEQ multiplex PCR; the TCRdb copy retains only in-frame clones and omits some. That table is the source of V, J and clone size, and D and trimming were worked out from the DNA. The data contain approximately 220,000 clones, about nine tenths of them singletons. V is TRBV5-1 and J is TRBJ1-3; D perhaps matches TRBD1 (6 bases). Source material: peripheral blood. The TCR sequence derives from a man in his fifties or sixties with acute or convalescent COVID-19. The chain's CDR3 is CASSPRGFTGNTIYF. In DNA, the CDR3 is TGCGCCAGCAGCCCGAGGGGGTTTACTGGAAACACCATATATTTT.